This TCR beta chain derives from a study of human T cells and chemical hapten exposure. Study as a whole: Recorded diagnoses among the mostly female patients were alopecia areata, totalis or universalis. Study-wide points: Patch test score was positively correlated with the counts of TCRs that had expanded at PT1.

Each CDR3 protein gets one entry after TCRdb re-called the RACE reads with MiXCR. The data show just over 350,000 distinct CDR3 sequences, under 6.5% seen once. Time point defined: patch test 2, 6 weeks after DPC sensitization. Treatment meaning: therapeutic diphenylcyclopropenone sensitization with weekly scalp DPC. Whole blood that had not been fractionated was the source of extracted total RNA. In its sample, this clonotype was seen many times. The antigen is unknown. V lost 6 bases and J 4 bases, leaving 7 bases between the germline ends. CDR3 length: 12 residues. CDR1 and CDR2 (germline): MNHEY, SMNVEV (reference sequence).

The source material was whole blood, sampled in connection with sensitization to the hapten diphenylcyclopropenone (DPC). The chain recombines TRBV27 with TRBJ1-3, with unresolved D. This TCR came from a woman younger than 35 with alopecia areata. Some clones in this sample may be carry-over from other donors' samples. CDR3 in amino acids: CASRSTGNTIYF. CDR3 bases: TGTGCCAGCAGATCGACAGGAAACACCATATATTTT.